A single sample is the source of the 18 T cell receptor beta chains below, sequenced in a study of T cells after yellow fever vaccination. TCRdb independently ran MiXCR on the 5' RACE reads; one entry per CDR3 protein. Altogether roughly 150,000 distinct CDR3 sequences are present, approximately 6.6% being singletons, with the ten largest covering under 0.7%. Sequencing used CD4+ T cells sorted from PBMCs, obtained 10 days after the yellow fever booster vaccination. The receptor source for this set is a man in his thirties or forties who received the YFV17D yellow fever vaccine.

This clonotype came up many times. The genes are TRBV7-2 and TRBJ2-1; TRBD2 aligns across 10 bases. CDR1 is SGHTA, CDR2 FQGNSA, per germline. Trimming took 1 base from V and 3 from J; bases not matched to a gene: 3. This CDR3 is built from 16 residues. For the CDR3, the DNA is TGTGCCAGCAGCTTAGGCCGGACTAGCGGCTACAATGAGCAGTTCTTC. Protein sequence: CASSLGRTSGYNEQFF.

This clonotype has a count of ten or more. V usage is TRBV14 and J usage is TRBJ2-7; D gene uncertain. Germline V gives CDR1 SGHDN, CDR2 FVKESK. This CDR3 comprises 14 residues. Between the trimmed V and J ends, which lost 4 bases and 2 bases, there was a span of 12 bases. This CDR3 is CASSRLTYAYEQYF. In DNA, the CDR3 is TGTGCCAGCAGCCGTCTTACTTATGCCTACGAGCAGTACTTC.

Ten or more counts support this clonotype. The gene calls are TRBV20-1 and TRBJ2-6; D is unclear. The CDR3 loop spans 13 amino acids. V lost 5 bases to trimming and J lost 0 bases, with 5 bases between them. The germline V gene encodes CDR1 DFQATT and CDR2 SNEGSKA (reference sequence). For the CDR3, the DNA is TGCAGTGCTTTTTACTCTGGGGCCAACGTCCTGACTTTC. As protein: CSAFYSGANVLTF.

This clonotype came up many times. The chain employs TRBV11-2 and TRBJ2-3; D remains unclear. Germline V gene data show CDR1 as SGHAT and CDR2 as FQNNGV. This CDR3 contains 12 residues. The V end was cut by 5 bases, the J end by 2 bases, with 5 bases between. The CDR3 is CASSLYTDTQYF. The CDR3 DNA reads TGTGCCAGCAGCCTGTACACAGATACGCAGTATTTT.

This clonotype was observed many times. The gene calls are TRBV18 and TRBJ2-6; D uncertain. This CDR3 comprises 15 residues. Trimming removed 3 bases from V and 0 bases from J, with 6 bases in between. The germline V gene encodes CDR1 KGHSH and CDR2 LQKENI. The CDR3 here is CASSPLSSGANVLTF. The CDR3 DNA reads TGTGCCAGCTCACCCCTGAGCTCTGGGGCCAACGTCCTGACTTTC.

In its sample, this clonotype was seen many times. The V gene is TRBV7-2, the J gene TRBJ2-5, with D possibly TRBD2 on 6 matching bases. The ends were cut back, 3 bases at V and 1 base at J, with 12 bases in the middle. This CDR3 spans 15 amino acids. Per the germline V gene, CDR1 is SGHTA and CDR2 is FQGNSA. The CDR3 DNA sequence: TGTGCCAGCAGCTTTTATACAGCGGGCCAAGAGACCCAGTACTTC. It encodes CASSFYTAGQETQYF.

This clonotype came up many times. The V call is TRBV28, the J call TRBJ2-2; D possibly corresponds to TRBD2 (6 bases). The CDR3 sequence is 17 residues long. Germline V gene lookup returns CDR1 MDHEN and CDR2 SYDVKM. V lost 3 bases and J lost 0, with 14 bases in between. CDR3 residues: CASSFVSGLSNTGELFF. The CDR3 DNA follows: TGTGCCAGCAGTTTTGTGAGCGGGCTTTCGAACACCGGGGAGCTGTTTTTT.

This clonotype has more than one count but fewer than ten. The chain employs TRBV30 and TRBJ1-4; D call uncertain. The V end lost 4 bases, the J end lost 3 bases, and 12 bases lay between the germline ends. The V gene's germline CDR1 is GTSNPN and CDR2 SVGIG (reference sequence). This CDR3 contains 14 residues. The CDR3 DNA reads as TGTGCCTGGACCCGCGCCAAGGCTAATGAAAAACTGTTTTTT. This sequence encodes CAWTRAKANEKLFF.

About this clonotype itself: This may come from a read error, since a much larger clone is one base off. The rearrangement links TRBV12-3 or TRBV12-4 to TRBJ2-1; D call uncertain. The CDR3 is 13 amino acids. Trimming took 7 bases from V and 5 from J, leaving 12 bases between them. The CDR3: CASIGLIDNEQFF. The CDR3 bases are TGTGCCAGCATCGGCCTAATCGACAATGAGCAGTTCTTC.

A remark on this clonotype: Being one base from a much bigger clone, this may be a read error. The chain employs TRBV20-1 and TRBJ2-2; TRBD2 matches 9 bases. Unmatched junction bases numbered 6, after V lost 2 bases and J lost 2 bases. The V gene's germline CDR1 is DFQATT and CDR2 SNEGSKA (reference sequence). The length of the CDR3 is 16 residues. For the CDR3, the DNA is TGCAGTGCTAGACCCACCGGGACTAGCAACACCGGGGAGCTGTTTTTT. This encodes CSARPTGTSNTGELFF.

There are many counts of this clonotype. This sequence joins TRBV20-1 and TRBJ2-7, with 7 bases identical to TRBD1. CDR3 length equals 14 residues. V trimming: 2 bases; J trimming: 3 bases; junction bases outside the gene matches: 7. CDR1 DFQATT and CDR2 SNEGSKA come from the germline V gene (reference sequence). The CDR3 region has the DNA TGCAGTGCTAGAACGCACGACAGGGACTACGAGCAGTACTTC. Translating it yields CSARTHDRDYEQYF.

This clonotype was observed at least ten times. The V gene is TRBV10-3, the J gene TRBJ1-1, with 9 bases identical to TRBD1. The CDR3 loop spans 15 amino acids. V lost 3 bases and J lost 6; bases outside the gene matches: 8. Germline V gene sequence: CDR1 ENHRY, CDR2 SYGVKD. CDR3 sequence (DNA): TGTGCCATCAGTGAACGTGGACAGGGGTGGGCTGAAGCTTTCTTT. Its translation is CAISERGQGWAEAFF.

This clonotype was picked up many times. V usage is TRBV7-9 and J usage is TRBJ1-2, with TRBD1 identical over 9 bases. CDR1 and CDR2 from the germline V gene are SEHNR and FQNEAQ (reference sequence). This CDR3 is 14 amino acids long. Losses at the gene ends were 6 bases for V and 4 bases for J; bases not matched to a gene: 6. CDR3 in DNA: TGTGCCAGCAGGGCTGGGACAGGGAGCTATGGCTACACCTTC. It translates to CASRAGTGSYGYTF.

This clonotype came up many times. This chain uses TRBV29-1 with TRBJ2-5, with D possibly TRBD1 on 5 matching bases. Trimming cost V 3 bases and J 1 base, with 12 bases left between them. Per the germline V gene, CDR1 is SQVTM and CDR2 is ANQGSEA. The CDR3 is 14 amino acids. The CDR3 DNA follows: TGCAGCGTTGATTTCACCCAGGGCCAAGAGACCCAGTACTTC. Its translation: CSVDFTQGQETQYF.

This chain links TRBV29-1 with TRBJ2-5, with D perhaps TRBD1 (5 bases). This CDR3 comprises 13 residues. CDR1 is SQVTM, CDR2 ANQGSEA, per germline. With 5 bases removed from V and 2 bases from J, the gap between germline ends came to 12 bases. CDR3: CSVIRQRQETQYF. Here the CDR3 DNA reads TGCAGCGTTATTAGACAGAGACAAGAGACCCAGTACTTC.

This clonotype was recorded many times. This rearrangement joins TRBV20-1 to TRBJ2-1, with 13 bases identical to TRBD2. The CDR3 has 19 residues. V was pared by 5 bases and J by 8 bases, with 21 bases of the junction left unmatched. CDR1 DFQATT and CDR2 SNEGSKA come from the germline V gene (reference sequence). The CDR3 here is CSASTRRTRTSGSYDEQFF. CDR3 sequence (DNA): TGCAGTGCTTCGACTAGGAGGACAAGGACTAGCGGGAGCTATGATGAGCAGTTCTTC.

This clonotype was counted many times. The J gene is TRBJ2-4, the V gene TRBV7-9; perhaps TRBD1 as D (5 bases). CDR1 is SEHNR, CDR2 FQNEAQ, per germline (reference sequence). The V gene lost 0 bases and the J gene lost 10 bases, with 13 bases spanning the gap. This CDR3 is 14 amino acids long. The CDR3 DNA is TGTGCCAGCAGCTTAGCCTCTGGACACCGAATTCAGTACTTC. Protein product: CASSLASGHRIQYF. Filled out from reference TRBV7-9 and TRBJ2-4, the complete variable domain reads DTGVSQNPRHKITKRGQNVTFRCDPISEHNRLYWYRQTLGQGPEFLTYFQNEAQLEKSRLLSDRFSAERPKGSFSTLEIQRTEQGDSAMYLCASSLASGHRIQYFGAGTRLSVL.

A few counts support this clonotype. This chain links TRBV20-1 with TRBJ2-7, with unresolved D. Germline V gene data show CDR1 as DFQATT and CDR2 as SNEGSKA (reference sequence). The CDR3 spans 12 residues. V shed 1 base and J shed 3 bases, with 7 bases lying between them. The chain's CDR3 is CSARVLDYEQYF. Written as DNA, the CDR3 is TGCAGTGCTAGAGTTTTGGACTACGAGCAGTACTTC.